Below are 7 T cell receptor beta chains sequenced from a single sample in a study of shared clonotypes between healthy human individuals. Sequencing used immunoSEQ multiplex PCR; TCRdb keeps in-frame clones, though not all of them. The sample has 650,000 to 700,000 clones; 90% are singletons. The source material was memory CD8+ T cells from PBMCs. As for subset: CD45RO+ cells pooled with CCR7-negative TemRA cells. The receptor source for this set is a man in his late teens or twenties in good health. Some clones in this sample may be carry-over from other donors' samples.

The J gene is TRBJ2-3, the V gene TRBV29-1; TRBD1 matches at 8 bases. J lost 0 bases, V lost 7 bases, and 0 bases had no gene match. Germline-derived CDR1 and CDR2 are SQVTM and ANQGSEA. This CDR3 has 12 amino acids. The CDR3 coding sequence is TGCAGCGGACAGGGGAGCACAGATACGCAGTATTTT. It is translated as CSGQGSTDTQYF.

Turning to this clone: Distinct nucleotide sequences in the sample also encode this CDR3. The V gene is TRBV11-2, the J gene TRBJ2-7; D is perhaps TRBD1 or TRBD2 (5 bases each). The CDR3 sequence is 15 residues long. V lost 1 base, J lost 0 bases, and 10 bases lay in between. From germline, CDR1 is SGHAT and CDR2 FQNNGV. The CDR3 spells CASSLGAGSSYEQYF. The CDR3 nucleotides read TGTGCCAGCAGCTTAGGGGCAGGGAGCTCCTACGAGCAGTACTTC.

The chain joins TRBV7-9 to TRBJ2-3, with 9 bases aligning to TRBD2. The length of the CDR3 is 16 residues. The J segment lost 6 bases and the V segment lost 7 bases, leaving 14 bases of the junction unmatched. Germline V gene lookup returns CDR1 SEHNR and CDR2 FQNEAQ (reference sequence). For the CDR3, the DNA is TGTGCCAGCAACCGATACACGCGGGAGGGCCCCGATACGCAGTATTTT. This translates into CASNRYTREGPDTQYF.

About this clone: A read error may be the cause here, since a much bigger clone is one base away. The V gene is TRBV9, the J gene TRBJ2-7, with TRBD1 matching 12 bases. The CDR3 loop spans 15 amino acids. CDR1 and CDR2 from the germline V gene are SGDLS and YYNGEE. The V gene end was trimmed by 4 bases and the J gene end by 7 bases; junction bases not matched to a gene: 9. The CDR3 nucleotides are TGTGCCAGCAGCCCCCACGGGACAGGGGGCGGTGAGCAGTACTTC. Its protein product is CASSPHGTGGGEQYF.

The gene calls are TRBV7-9 and TRBJ1-1; no definite D call. Germline CDR1 is SEHNR and CDR2 is FQNEAQ (reference sequence). CDR3 length equals 12 residues. Trimming left V 5 bases short and J 7 bases short, with 11 bases between. CDR3: CASSSPFREAFF. CDR3 sequence (DNA): TGTGCCAGCAGCAGTCCCTTCCGTGAAGCTTTCTTT.

The rearrangement uses TRBV27 and TRBJ1-2; D gene ambiguous. The CDR3 sequence is 13 residues long. V was shortened by 5 bases and J by 0 bases, with 7 bases between the two germline ends. Germline lookup yields CDR1 MNHEY and CDR2 SMNVEV (reference sequence). This CDR3 reads CASSPLSNYGYTF. The CDR3 DNA reads as TGTGCCAGCAGTCCGCTTTCTAACTATGGCTACACCTTC.

V usage is TRBV6-1 and J usage is TRBJ1-6; TRBD1 aligns across 7 bases. The J segment lost 8 bases and the V segment lost 2 bases, leaving 6 bases of the junction unmatched. From germline, CDR1 is MNHNS and CDR2 SASEGT. The CDR3 is made up of 15 amino acids. The CDR3 protein is CASSEMGQHYSPLHF. The DNA of the CDR3 is TGTGCCAGCAGTGAAATGGGACAGCACTATTCACCCCTCCACTTT.